The 28 T cell receptor beta chains listed next were all sequenced from one sample in a study of blood T cell repertoires in COVID-19. Repertoires were generated with immunoSEQ multiplex PCR, while TCRdb's copy carries only in-frame clones and drops some. This sample has about 180,000 clones, with around 83% found just once. Sequencing was carried out using peripheral blood. The source is an older woman with COVID-19, enrolled during active disease.

The chain couples TRBV29-1 to TRBJ2-1, with 13 nucleotides matching TRBD2. The CDR3 has 15 amino acids. The germline V gene encodes CDR1 SQVTM and CDR2 ANQGSEA. Trimming cost V 7 bases and J 4 bases; bases outside gene matches: 7. The CDR3 nucleotides are TGCAGCGCTGTGAGGACTAGCGGGGGATACAATGAGCAGTTCTTC. Translating it yields CSAVRTSGGYNEQFF.

V is TRBV7-2 and J is TRBJ2-1; 14 bases line up with TRBD2. The CDR3 is 17 amino acids. CDR1 is SGHTA and CDR2 is FQGNSA in the germline V gene. V lost 2 bases, J lost 6 bases, and 6 bases stayed unmatched. The CDR3 reads CASSLQGLAGVRNEQFF. The CDR3 DNA reads as TGTGCCAGCAGCTTACAGGGACTAGCGGGAGTCCGCAATGAGCAGTTCTTC.

This clone appeared a few times. This chain connects TRBV7-9 to TRBJ2-7, with 10 bases matching TRBD2. This CDR3 comprises 16 residues. Germline trimming cut 4 bases from V and 4 bases from J; bases unmatched to any gene: 10. Germline values: CDR1 SEHNR, CDR2 FQNEAQ (reference sequence). The CDR3 spells CASSSRLAGEGYEQYF. The CDR3 DNA reads as TGTGCCAGCAGCTCTCGCCTAGCGGGAGAGGGGTACGAGCAGTACTTC. Full variable domain (remainder filled in from reference TRBV7-9 and TRBJ2-7): DTGVSQNPRHKITKRGQNVTFRCDPISEHNRLYWYRQTLGQGPEFLTYFQNEAQLEKSRLLSDRFSAERPKGSFSTLEIQRTEQGDSAMYLCASSSRLAGEGYEQYFGPGTRLTVT.

The chain links TRBV6-1 to TRBJ1-5; 10 bases match TRBD1. V gave up 3 bases and J gave up 0 bases; unmatched junction bases: 11. The V gene's germline CDR1 is MNHNS and CDR2 SASEGT. The CDR3 consists of 19 residues. Here the CDR3 DNA reads TGTGCCAGCAGTGATATGTCAGGGACAGGGGTCCGTAGCAATCAGCCCCAGCATTTT. This translates into CASSDMSGTGVRSNQPQHF.

The chain couples TRBV3-1 (or the pseudogene TRBV3-2) to TRBJ1-1; 10 bases are a match to TRBD1. Germline V lookup: CDR1 LGHDT, CDR2 YNNKEL (reference sequence). The CDR3 sequence is 14 residues long. Trimming took 1 base from V and 11 from J; bases not matched to a gene: 7. The CDR3 coding sequence is TGTGCCAGCAGCCAAGCAGGACAGGGGGTTCGTGCTTTCTTT. It codes for CASSQAGQGVRAFF.

The chain combines TRBV4-3 with TRBJ2-2; TRBD1 is a possible D gene (6 bases). Germline V gives CDR1 LGHNA, CDR2 YSLEER. This CDR3 has 16 amino acids. Trimming took 0 bases from V and 6 from J, leaving 14 bases between them. The CDR3 reads CASSQDLQGRAGELFF. CDR3 DNA sequence: TGCGCCAGCAGCCAAGATCTTCAGGGGCGGGCCGGGGAGCTGTTTTTT.

This rearrangement joins TRBV27 to TRBJ2-7; a weak D match, TRBD1 (5 bases). The V and J ends lost 3 bases and 6 bases respectively, with 15 bases between them. Per germline, CDR1 MNHEY and CDR2 SMNVEV (reference sequence). CDR3 length: 14 amino acids. CDR3 protein: CASSLTRQWPEQYF. CDR3 in DNA: TGTGCCAGCAGTTTGACCAGACAGTGGCCCGAGCAGTACTTC.

This chain uses TRBV11-2 with TRBJ1-4, with D possibly matching TRBD1 (5 bases). This CDR3 is 13 amino acids long. Trimming removed 1 base from V and 13 bases from J, with 13 bases in between. The germline gives CDR1 SGHAT, CDR2 FQNNGV. The DNA of the CDR3 is TGTGCCAGCAGCTTAGGGGACTCCAAAAGACTGTTTTTT. Its protein is CASSLGDSKRLFF.

The rearrangement uses TRBV7-9 and TRBJ1-6; 9 nucleotides agree with TRBD1. CDR1 is SEHNR, CDR2 FQNEAQ, per germline (reference sequence). The J segment lost 10 bases and the V segment lost 3 bases, leaving 7 bases of the junction unmatched. The CDR3 loop spans 15 amino acids. CDR3 residues: CASSFRETGGSPLHF. The CDR3 DNA sequence: TGTGCCAGCAGCTTTCGGGAGACAGGGGGATCACCCCTCCACTTT.

V and J are TRBV5-5 and TRBJ1-6; D not resolved. Germline CDR1 and CDR2: SGHKS and YYEKEE (reference sequence). Between the trimmed V and J ends, which lost 5 bases and 0 bases, there was a span of 15 bases. The CDR3 covers 17 residues. The CDR3 DNA reads TGTGCCAGCAGGGGAGCAAACAAGAGCTCCTATAATTCACCCCTCCACTTT. Encoded protein: CASRGANKSSYNSPLHF.

V usage is TRBV5-1 and J usage is TRBJ2-3, with 9 bases identical to TRBD2. Trimming at V came to 7 bases and at J to 3 bases, leaving 6 bases not matched to a gene. In germline, CDR1 is SGHRS, CDR2 YFSETQ. This CDR3 is 14 amino acids long. The DNA for the CDR3 is TGCGCCAGCGTGCGGGGGGGAGGTACAGATACGCAGTATTTT. Protein sequence: CASVRGGGTDTQYF.

The chain carries TRBV24-1 and TRBJ2-5; 8 bases match TRBD1. Germline CDR1 and CDR2: KGHDR and SFDVKD. Losses at the gene ends were 4 bases for V and 3 bases for J; bases not matched to a gene: 3. The CDR3 spans 14 residues. The CDR3, as DNA: TGTGCCACCAGTGACCCGACAGGGGAAGAGACCCAGTACTTC. This gives the protein CATSDPTGEETQYF.

This clone showed up just once. CDR3 DNA sequence: TGTGCCAGCAGCTTAACAGGGGCTGTATCTGGAAACACCATATATTTT. This encodes CASSLTGAVSGNTIYF. The chain links TRBV7-2 to TRBJ1-3, with 7 bases identical to TRBD1. V trimming: 2 bases; J trimming: 1 base; junction bases outside the gene matches: 5. The length of the CDR3 is 16 residues. Germline loops: CDR1 SGHTA, CDR2 FQGNSA.

The chain has TRBV12-5 and TRBJ2-3; the D is unclear. V was pared by 1 base and J by 3 bases, with 5 bases between. Germline values: CDR1 LGHNT, CDR2 FRNRAP. The CDR3 is made up of 13 amino acids. CDR3 sequence: CASGLERTDTQYF. The CDR3 DNA follows: TGTGCTAGTGGTTTGGAGCGTACAGATACGCAGTATTTT.

This clone occurred a few times. This chain links TRBV19 with TRBJ2-7; 9 bases align to TRBD1. CDR1 and CDR2 (germline): LNHDA, SQIVND (reference sequence). The CDR3 is made up of 13 amino acids. V lost 5 bases and J lost 8; bases outside the gene matches: 7. The CDR3 DNA reads as TGTGCCAGTAGTCCCCGGGACAGGGACCAGCAGTACTTC. This encodes CASSPRDRDQQYF. The whole variable domain, remainder taken from reference TRBV19 and TRBJ2-7, is DGGITQSPKYLFRKEGQNVTLSCEQNLNHDAMYWYRQDPGQGLRLIYYSQIVNDFQKGDIAEGYSVSREKKESFPLTVTSAQKNPTAFYLCASSPRDRDQQYFGPGTRLTVT.

J is TRBJ2-1 and V is TRBV6-5; TRBD1 is a possible D gene (6 bases). Germline lookup yields CDR1 MNHEY and CDR2 SVGAGI. There are 13 residues in the CDR3. Between the trimmed V and J ends, which lost 5 bases and 9 bases, there was a span of 14 bases. CDR3 sequence (DNA): TGTGCCAGCAGTCGGACAGCATATTCTGAGCAGTTCTTC. This codes for CASSRTAYSEQFF.

The chain recombines TRBV6-2 or TRBV6-3 with TRBJ2-2; 10 positions agree with TRBD2. CDR1 and CDR2 from the germline V gene are MNHEY and SVGEGT. Losses at the gene ends were 5 bases for V and 2 bases for J; bases not matched to a gene: 5. This CDR3 spans 16 amino acids. CDR3 sequence: CASSLGLAVNTGELFF. The CDR3 DNA reads TGTGCCAGCAGTCTAGGACTAGCGGTAAACACCGGGGAGCTGTTTTTT.

J is TRBJ2-3 and V is TRBV7-9, with a possible D match to TRBD2 (6 bases). Looked up from germline, CDR1 is SEHNR and CDR2 is FQNEAQ (reference sequence). CDR3 length: 13 amino acids. The V end lost 5 bases, the J end lost 9 bases, and 15 bases lay between the germline ends. The DNA for the CDR3 is TGTGCCAGCAGCCGGGCGGGGCTACCAACGCAGTATTTT. Translating gives CASSRAGLPTQYF.

The chain couples TRBV5-1 to TRBJ2-5, with D unresolved. The CDR3 runs to 11 residues. Germline V gene data show CDR1 as SGHRS and CDR2 as YFSETQ. Trimming cost V 7 bases and J 2 bases, with 6 bases left between them. CDR3 sequence reads: CASRWQETQYF. In DNA, the CDR3 is TGCGCCAGCCGGTGGCAAGAGACCCAGTACTTC.

The rearrangement uses TRBV9 and TRBJ2-5; 10 bases are a match to TRBD2. CDR1 and CDR2 from the germline V gene are SGDLS and YYNGEE. The CDR3 is 15 residues long. The V and J ends lost 3 bases and 4 bases, in that order; junction bases with no gene match: 6. The CDR3 DNA reads as TGTGCCAGCAGCGGGGCTAGCGGGAGTATAGAGACCCAGTACTTC. Its protein product is CASSGASGSIETQYF.

This chain connects TRBV5-1 to TRBJ2-1, with D maybe TRBD2 (6 bases). Germline V gives CDR1 SGHRS, CDR2 YFSETQ. The CDR3 has 15 amino acids. Trimming pared 4 bases from V and 9 bases from J, leaving 20 bases between. The chain's CDR3 is CASSPSSANPAEQFF. The CDR3 DNA sequence: TGCGCCAGCAGCCCATCTAGCGCCAATCCAGCTGAGCAGTTCTTC.

Comments on this clone: The sample carries other DNA sequences with the same CDR3. The chain couples TRBV18 to TRBJ1-5; D may be TRBD1 (6 bases). Germline-derived CDR1 and CDR2 are KGHSH and LQKENI. The CDR3 runs to 14 residues. V was trimmed by 3 bases and J by 2 bases, leaving 8 bases between them. CDR3 protein: CASSPDSGNQPQHF. Here the CDR3 DNA reads TGTGCCAGCTCACCGGACAGTGGCAATCAGCCCCAGCATTTT.

This chain connects TRBV19 to TRBJ2-5; no clear D. V lost 3 bases, J lost 2 bases, and 16 bases lay in between. The V gene's germline CDR1 is LNHDA and CDR2 SQIVND (reference sequence). This CDR3 spans 16 amino acids. The CDR3 bases are TGTGCCAGTAGTATCGGGTACGCCGTAAATCAAGAGACCCAGTACTTC. It translates to CASSIGYAVNQETQYF. Full variable domain (rest looked up from reference TRBV19 and TRBJ2-5): DGGITQSPKYLFRKEGQNVTLSCEQNLNHDAMYWYRQDPGQGLRLIYYSQIVNDFQKGDIAEGYSVSREKKESFPLTVTSAQKNPTAFYLCASSIGYAVNQETQYFGPGTRLLVL.

This clone came up once. The chain links TRBV28 to TRBJ2-3, with 9 bases identical to TRBD1. Germline V gene sequence: CDR1 MDHEN, CDR2 SYDVKM. After removal of 6 bases from V and 2 bases from J, the junction contained 18 bases not matched to a gene. There are 19 residues in the CDR3. CDR3 sequence: CASSTAYREQGAFTDTQYF. Written as DNA, the CDR3 is TGTGCCAGCAGCACGGCCTACCGGGAACAGGGGGCGTTCACAGATACGCAGTATTTT. The whole variable domain, filled in from reference TRBV28 and TRBJ2-3, reads DVKVTQSSRYLVKRTGEKVFLECVQDMDHENMFWYRQDPGLGLRLIYFSYDVKMKEKGDIPEGYSVSREKKERFSLILESASTNQTSMYLCASSTAYREQGAFTDTQYFGPGTRLTVL.

The J gene is TRBJ1-4, the V gene TRBV5-1, with D uncertain. Trimming took off 0 bases at V and 3 bases at J, with 9 bases between the two ends. Germline V gene lookup returns CDR1 SGHRS and CDR2 YFSETQ. The CDR3 covers 15 residues. The CDR3, as DNA: TGCGCCAGCAGCTTGGGCTACAGAGCTAATGAAAAACTGTTTTTT. Its protein is CASSLGYRANEKLFF.

The chain combines TRBV6-6 with TRBJ1-1; D unclear. CDR1 is MNHNY and CDR2 is SVGAGI in the germline V gene (reference sequence). The CDR3 sequence is 15 residues long. Trimming took off 5 bases at V and 2 bases at J, with 15 bases between the two ends. The DNA for the CDR3 is TGTGCCAGCAGTCAACCCTCGGGGAGTAACACTGAAGCTTTCTTT. Encoded protein: CASSQPSGSNTEAFF.

The CDR3 DNA reads TGTGCCAGCAGCTCGGTCCTCCGGGACAGTGGAGAGACCCAGTACTTC. Protein sequence: CASSSVLRDSGETQYF. V is TRBV5-4 and J is TRBJ2-5, with 7 bases fitting TRBD1. Germline CDR1 and CDR2: SGHNT and YYREEE (reference sequence). V was pared by 3 bases and J by 4 bases, with 12 bases of the junction left unmatched. There are 16 residues in the CDR3. The complete variable domain, with remaining parts taken from reference TRBV5-4 and TRBJ2-5, reads ETGVTQSPTHLIKTRGQQVTLRCSSQSGHNTVSWYQQALGQGPQFIFQYYREEENGRGNFPPRFSGLQFPNYSSELNVNALELDDSALYLCASSSVLRDSGETQYFGPGTRLLVL.

CDR3 sequence: CATRGQGGEQYF. The CDR3 region has the DNA TGTGCCACCAGGGGGCAGGGGGGCGAGCAGTACTTC. The V gene is TRBV24-1, the J gene TRBJ2-7; the D gene is possibly TRBD1 (7 bases). CDR3 length: 12 residues. CDR1 and CDR2 (germline): KGHDR, SFDVKD. V lost 7 bases to trimming and J lost 6 bases, with 12 bases between them.